The entry below gives a single TCR beta chain sequence along with its context. The antigen is not known. The observed sequence ends 3 residues before the CDR3 terminus, with the missing tail filled in from the germline J gene. The data were obtained in a study of Tregs in tolerant kidney transplant recipients. Study results and limitations: Expanding Tregs on activated donor B cells appeared to best identify donor-specific TCRbeta clones.

The ends lost 4 bases at V and 8 bases at J; junction bases unmatched: 5. Germline CDR1 is MNHNS and CDR2 is SASEGT. The CDR3 loop spans 13 amino acids. The assay was immunoSEQ multiplex PCR, and TCRdb's table has in-frame clones only and misses some. The ten top clones account for 1.5% to 2%, within a sample of some 30,000 clones. The nonmyeloablative bone marrow transplants came from related graft donors, with transient mixed chimerism. Here the sequenced sample was CD4+ T cells from blood (PBMCs), taken 24 months after the transplant. This clonotype was obtained from a human patient who received a combined kidney and bone marrow transplant. A share of the T cells may be of graft donor origin. This sequence joins TRBV6-1 and TRBJ2-1, with 7 bases aligning to TRBD2. The DNA read from the CDR3 is TGTGCCAGCAGTGTTGGCGGGAGCTATGAG. Protein product: CASSVGGSYE. The complete CDR3 sequence is CASSVGGSYEQFF.